This T cell receptor (beta chain) was captured in a study of cytomegalovirus exposure and HLA in healthy donors. The CDR3 contains 16 residues. CDR1 and CDR2 from the germline V gene are LGHNA and YSLEER. V was clipped by 1 base and J by 4 bases, with 14 bases between them. Notes on the study in general: The authors enumerated over 150 TCR beta chains as linked to cytomegalovirus.

A word on this clone: As yet, its antigen is unknown.

Researchers ran the PCR with 60 Vbeta and 13 Jbeta primers. The repertoire was sequenced with immunoSEQ multiplex PCR; TCRdb's copy has only in-frame clones and lacks some. The data contain 120,000 or so clones, around 78% of them singletons. This chain links TRBV4-3 with TRBJ2-1; possibly TRBD2 for D (6 bases). This sequence originates from a woman aged 25 to 39 in good health and CMV-seronegative. The sequencing sample was made of PBMCs. The CDR3: CASSQAGEVGYNEQFF. DNA for the CDR3: TGCGCCAGCAGCCAAGCGGGGGAGGTTGGGTACAATGAGCAGTTCTTC.